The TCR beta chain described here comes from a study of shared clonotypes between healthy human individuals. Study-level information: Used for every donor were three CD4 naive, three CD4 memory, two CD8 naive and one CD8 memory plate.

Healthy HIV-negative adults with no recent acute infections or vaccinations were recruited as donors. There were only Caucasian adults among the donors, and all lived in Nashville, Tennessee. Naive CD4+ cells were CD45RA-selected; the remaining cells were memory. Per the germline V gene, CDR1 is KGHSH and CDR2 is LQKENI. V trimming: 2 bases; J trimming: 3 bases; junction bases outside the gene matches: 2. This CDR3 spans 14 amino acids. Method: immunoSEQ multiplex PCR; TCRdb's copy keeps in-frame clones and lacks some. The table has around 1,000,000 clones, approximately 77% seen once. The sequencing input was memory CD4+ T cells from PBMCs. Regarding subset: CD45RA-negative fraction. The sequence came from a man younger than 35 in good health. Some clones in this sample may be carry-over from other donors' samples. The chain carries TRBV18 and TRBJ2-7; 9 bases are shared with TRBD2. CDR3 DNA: TGTGCCAGCTCACCAGATAGCGGGAGCTACGAGCAGTACTTC. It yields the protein CASSPDSGSYEQYF.